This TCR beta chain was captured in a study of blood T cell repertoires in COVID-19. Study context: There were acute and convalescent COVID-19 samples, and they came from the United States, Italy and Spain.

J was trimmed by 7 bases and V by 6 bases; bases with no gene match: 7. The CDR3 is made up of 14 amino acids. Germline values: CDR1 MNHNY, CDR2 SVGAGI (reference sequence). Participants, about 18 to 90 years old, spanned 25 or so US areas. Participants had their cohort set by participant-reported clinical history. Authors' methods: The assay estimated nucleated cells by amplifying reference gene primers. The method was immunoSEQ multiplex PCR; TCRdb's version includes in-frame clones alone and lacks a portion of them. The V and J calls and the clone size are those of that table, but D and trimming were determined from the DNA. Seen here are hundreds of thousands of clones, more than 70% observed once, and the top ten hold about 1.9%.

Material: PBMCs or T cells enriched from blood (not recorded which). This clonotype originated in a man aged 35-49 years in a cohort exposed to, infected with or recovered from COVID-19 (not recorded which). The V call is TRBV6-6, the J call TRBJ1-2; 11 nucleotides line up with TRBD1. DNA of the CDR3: TGTGCCAGCAGGCTCGGACAGGGGGCTTTTGGCTACACCTTC. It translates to CASRLGQGAFGYTF.